The TCR beta chain under discussion was sequenced for a study of blood T cell repertoires in COVID-19. About the research overall: The cDNA or gDNA used as material had been derived from T cells, B-cell-depleted T cells, or PBMCs.

Clones were sequenced by immunoSEQ multiplex PCR, and TCRdb holds only the in-frame ones, with some missing. The data show a few hundred thousand clones, with 65% to 85% seen just once and roughly 2.9% held by the top ten. The sample was peripheral blood. The TCR comes from a man aged 50-59 years with active or convalescent COVID-19.

The chain's CDR3 is CASRRTSGISYEQYF. CDR3 coding DNA: TGTGCCAGCAGACGGACTAGCGGGATTTCCTACGAGCAGTACTTC. The rearrangement uses TRBV28 and TRBJ2-7; 12 nucleotides align to TRBD2. The CDR3 has 15 residues. Germline V gene sequence: CDR1 MDHEN, CDR2 SYDVKM. V lost 6 bases and J lost 1; bases outside the gene matches: 4.